This entry concerns a single T cell receptor (beta chain). Its antigen is currently unknown. The data were taken from a study of CD8 T cells in Susac syndrome. The control group consisted of healthy donors matched for age and sex. FACS enriched CD8+ TEMRA cells, while bulk CD8+ and CD4+ were negatively isolated. Trimming stripped 6 bases from V and 0 bases from J, with 9 bases between. The CDR3 sequence is 13 residues long. General study findings and limits: The authors acknowledged that the study's TCR sequencing and HLA analysis involved relatively few individuals.

When the RNA was reverse transcribed, random hexamers were used with an input of roughly 0.5 to 1 ug. With immunoSEQ multiplex PCR, TCR beta CDR3 was amplified across 54 Vbeta and 13 Jbeta. TCRdb re-called the immunoSEQ multiplex PCR reads with MiXCR, one entry per CDR3 protein. The data contain 180,000 or so distinct CDR3 sequences, about 94% of them singletons. The V gene is TRBV12-3 or TRBV12-4, the J gene TRBJ2-7; D is undetermined. This sequence was found in a human donor in good health. Sequences were obtained from CD4+ T cells from PBMCs. The CDR3 nucleotides are TGTGCCAGCAGCCTAGAGCGCTCCTACGAGCAGTACTTC. It specifies CASSLERSYEQYF.